This TCR beta chain is drawn from a study of human T cells and chemical hapten exposure. Study-wide results and limits: The number of TCRs over 1 in 1000 frequency stayed unchanged after DPC.

Attachment of unique molecular identifiers to individual cDNA molecules was performed in the library. In TCRdb, the RACE reads were re-called with MiXCR into one record per CDR3 protein. This table has tens of thousands of distinct CDR3 sequences, more than 9% appearing once. Regarding time point: patch test 2, 6 weeks after DPC sensitization. Documented treatment: therapeutic diphenylcyclopropenone sensitization with weekly scalp DPC. The donor pool consisted of alopecia patients aged 18 to 70 years, considered suitable for DPC. Unfractionated whole blood was the source from which total RNA was extracted. With respect to this clonotype: The antigen is not known.

After removal of 0 bases from V and 10 bases from J, the junction contained 6 bases not matched to a gene. Germline V lookup: CDR1 SGHTA, CDR2 FQGNSA. The CDR3 runs to 14 residues. The chain is built from TRBV7-2 and TRBJ2-1; 7 bases match TRBD2. The material sequenced was whole blood, taken in connection with sensitization to the hapten diphenylcyclopropenone (DPC). This clonotype originated in a woman aged 45-65 years with alopecia areata. Some clones in this sample may be carry-over from other donors' samples. The CDR3 nucleotides are TGTGCCAGCAGCTTAGCCGAGACTAGCCTGGAGCAGTTCTTC. Translating gives CASSLAETSLEQFF.